The present TCR beta chain was sequenced within a study of cytomegalovirus exposure and HLA in healthy donors. This clone turned up a few times. From germline, CDR1 is SGHAT and CDR2 FQNNGV. This CDR3 has 17 residues. The ends lost 5 bases at V and 1 base at J; junction bases unmatched: 11. Primers for the PCR totalled 60 Vbeta and 13 Jbeta. TCRdb's copy holds only in-frame clones and misses some; the assay was immunoSEQ multiplex PCR. The data show more than 85,000 clones, around 76% seen once. What was sequenced was PBMCs. J is TRBJ2-7 and V is TRBV11-2; the match to TRBD2 covers 10 bases. The TCR was taken from a woman between 50 and 59 years old in good health and CMV-seropositive. DNA for the CDR3: TGTGCCAGCAGCCTAACTAGCGGGATCGTCGAATCCTACGAGCAGTACTTC. Translating gives CASSLTSGIVESYEQYF.